The next 4 T cell receptor beta chains were all read from a single sample in a study of regulatory T cells in long-lasting Graves disease. With iRepertoire HTBI primers and Arm-PCR of CDR3 regions, TCR beta libraries were built. One entry per CDR3 protein, called by TCRdb with MiXCR from the multiplex PCR reads. Of around 430,000 distinct CDR3 sequences listed, less than 25% are singletons. Time point reported: persistent/refractory GD, antithyroid drugs over 5 years with positive TRAb. RNA from PBMCs was the source of the TCR library. The input for sequencing was peripheral blood mononuclear cells (PBMCs), taken when the disease was refractory, from a patient treated with antithyroid drugs. These receptors were taken from a female donor with Graves disease.

This clonotype was observed many times. This sequence joins TRBV2 and TRBJ2-7, with D hard to call. Trimming shortened V by 2 bases and J by 0 bases, and 8 bases separated the two germline ends. There are 14 residues in the CDR3. Germline V gene sequence: CDR1 SNHLY, CDR2 FYNNEI. The CDR3 is CASSEQGFSYEQYF. The CDR3 DNA follows: TGTGCCAGCAGTGAACAAGGTTTCTCCTACGAGCAGTACTTC.

V usage is TRBV30 and J usage is TRBJ2-1, with D perhaps being TRBD1 or TRBD2 (5 bases each). V lost 2 bases and J lost 6, with 23 bases in between. In germline, CDR1 is GTSNPN, CDR2 SVGIG (reference sequence). This CDR3 is 17 amino acids long. The CDR3 DNA sequence: TGTGCCTGGAGTTCCCTCTGGGACCTCCGGCAAGGCAATGAGCAGTTCTTC. Protein sequence: CAWSSLWDLRQGNEQFF. Filled out from reference TRBV30 and TRBJ2-1, the complete variable domain reads SQTIHQWPATLVQPVGSPLSLECTVEGTSNPNLYWYRQAAGRGLQLLFYSVGIGQISSEVPQNLSASRPQDRQFILSSKKLLLSDSGFYLCAWSSLWDLRQGNEQFFGPGTRLTVL.

This clonotype was recorded once. V is TRBV4-3 and J is TRBJ1-5; D unresolved. Trimming removed 1 base from V and 0 bases from J, with 10 bases in between. This CDR3 spans 16 amino acids. Per the germline V gene, CDR1 is LGHNA and CDR2 is YSLEER. The CDR3 DNA sequence: TGCGCCAGCAGCCAAGGGGCAATGAATAGCAATCAGCCCCAGCATTTT. Encoded protein: CASSQGAMNSNQPQHF.

This clonotype was picked up many times. The chain employs TRBV7-8 and TRBJ1-4; unclear D gene. The CDR3 runs 18 residues. V lost 3 bases to trimming and J lost 0 bases, with 17 bases between them. The germline CDR1 and CDR2 sequences are SGHVS and FQNEAQ. DNA for the CDR3: TGTGCCAGCAGCTTCTCGGGCAGGAAACCCCCAACTAATGAAAAACTGTTTTTT. It is translated as CASSFSGRKPPTNEKLFF. Variable domain in full (rest from reference TRBV7-8 and TRBJ1-4): GAGVSQSPRYKVAKRGQDVALRCDPISGHVSLFWYQQALGQGPEFLTYFQNEAQLDKSGLPSDRFFAERPEGSVSTLKIQRTQQEDSAVYLCASSFSGRKPPTNEKLFFGSGTQLSVL.